The 25 T cell receptor beta chains presented below share a single source sample, sequenced in a study of cytomegalovirus exposure and HLA in healthy donors (dated by TCRdb to 2017 to 2019). Libraries were made using the immunoSEQ multiplex PCR assay. A mixture of 60 forward primers for TCR Vbeta segments and 13 reverse primers for TCR Jbeta segments was used in the multiplex PCR. TCRdb mirrors the immuneACCESS table, restricted to in-frame sequences. Some clones are absent from its copies; in checked studies, under half trace to an unresolved V gene, and the reason for the others is unknown. This sample is represented by 150,000 to 200,000 clones; more than 60% of them were singletons. About 2.9% of the sample is taken by the ten largest. Sequencing input: PBMCs. These receptors originate from a female donor in good health and CMV-seronegative.

The chain carries TRBV18 and TRBJ2-7; D may be TRBD1 (6 bases). V shed 3 bases and J shed 5 bases, with 11 bases lying between them. Germline assignment: CDR1 KGHSH and CDR2 LQKENI. This CDR3 has 13 amino acids. The CDR3, as DNA: TGTGCCAGCTCACCCCTTGGGGGCGACGAGCAGTACTTC. Encoded protein: CASSPLGGDEQYF.

The chain has TRBV6-1 and TRBJ2-7, with a tentative D call TRBD1 (5 bases). V was clipped by 0 bases and J by 2 bases, with 8 bases between them. The V gene's germline CDR1 is MNHNS and CDR2 SASEGT. This CDR3 comprises 14 residues. CDR3 DNA sequence: TGTGCCAGCAGTGAAGCACAGGTTGCCTACGAGCAGTACTTC. Translated, it gives CASSEAQVAYEQYF.

The chain has TRBV7-2 and TRBJ2-2, with D possibly TRBD2 on 7 matching bases. The CDR3 spans 16 residues. Looked up from germline, CDR1 is SGHTA and CDR2 is FQGNSA. V was clipped by 10 bases and J by 2 bases, with 20 bases between them. This chain's CDR3 is CAIQKGGRLNTGELFF. The CDR3 DNA sequence: TGTGCCATCCAAAAGGGGGGGCGGCTAAACACCGGGGAGCTGTTTTTT.

CDR3 in DNA: TGTGCCAGCTCACGCGAACAGGGGGCAAATCAGCCCCAGCATTTT. Protein sequence: CASSREQGANQPQHF. The chain employs TRBV18 and TRBJ1-5, with TRBD1 identical over 9 bases. The CDR3 runs to 15 residues. Germline V gene lookup returns CDR1 KGHSH and CDR2 LQKENI. V trimming: 4 bases; J trimming: 4 bases; junction bases outside the gene matches: 5.

The rearrangement uses TRBV6-5 and TRBJ2-7; maybe TRBD2 (5 bases). V lost 0 bases, J lost 4 bases, and 16 bases lay in between. Germline CDR1 and CDR2: MNHEY and SVGAGI. The CDR3 sequence is 16 residues long. The CDR3 region is CASSYSTGIGGYEQYF. For the CDR3, the DNA is TGTGCCAGCAGTTACTCAACCGGGATAGGCGGGTACGAGCAGTACTTC.

The chain has TRBV5-3 and TRBJ1-4; TRBD1 aligns across 9 bases. TRBV5-3 qualifies as an ORF whose function is uncertain. The CDR3 is made up of 16 amino acids. V was pared by 4 bases and J by 4 bases, with 8 bases of the junction left unmatched. This CDR3 is CARSQQGARSNEKLFF. The CDR3 region has the DNA TGTGCCAGAAGCCAACAGGGGGCCAGAAGTAATGAAAAACTGTTTTTT.

The rearrangement uses TRBV2 and TRBJ1-4, with TRBD1 identical over 8 bases. The germline gives CDR1 SNHLY, CDR2 FYNNEI. This CDR3 comprises 17 residues. The V and J ends lost 4 bases and 13 bases, in that order; junction bases with no gene match: 20. CDR3 bases: TGTGCCAGCAGTGGCCGTGGGTCGGGGACAGGAGAGAAAGGACTGTTTTTT. This encodes CASSGRGSGTGEKGLFF.

V gene TRBV5-4 combines with J gene TRBJ2-7, with 7 bases that match TRBD1. Per germline, CDR1 SGHNT and CDR2 YYREEE (reference sequence). This CDR3 is built from 17 residues. Losses at the gene ends were 0 bases for V and 0 bases for J; bases not matched to a gene: 9. The CDR3 protein is CASSLGAPGTVSYEQYF. The CDR3 nucleotides read TGTGCCAGCAGCTTGGGGGCCCCCGGGACAGTCTCCTACGAGCAGTACTTC.

This chain links TRBV6-4 with TRBJ2-1; D perhaps matches TRBD1 (5 bases). Per the germline V gene, CDR1 is MRHNA and CDR2 is SNTAGT. The V end was cut by 6 bases, the J end by 7 bases, with 16 bases between. The CDR3 extends over 14 amino acids. In nucleotides, the CDR3 is TGTGCCAGCAGCGCCTTTGGGGCCGGGAATGAGCAGTTCTTC. As protein: CASSAFGAGNEQFF.

The chain combines TRBV5-6 with TRBJ1-1; 8 positions agree with TRBD1. V shed 5 bases and J 5 bases; nucleotides not matched to a gene: 8. This CDR3 is 14 amino acids long. Germline V lookup: CDR1 SGHDT, CDR2 YYEEEE. In DNA, the CDR3 is TGTGCCAGCAGGGCCAGGGGGCTCGAGACTGAAGCTTTCTTT. It specifies CASRARGLETEAFF.

This clone was seen a few times. The genes are TRBV28 and TRBJ1-1; D ambiguous. CDR1 is MDHEN, CDR2 SYDVKM, per germline. The CDR3 spans 14 residues. V lost 8 bases, J lost 0 bases, and 13 bases lay in between. CDR3 DNA sequence: TGTGCCAGCCAGGCCCCCAGCTTGAACACTGAAGCTTTCTTT. Protein sequence: CASQAPSLNTEAFF.

V gene TRBV6-5 combines with J gene TRBJ2-7, with D unresolved. The germline V gene encodes CDR1 MNHEY and CDR2 SVGAGI. The germline V and J ends were trimmed by 8 bases and 2 bases, with 7 bases remaining between them. The CDR3 is made up of 11 amino acids. The CDR3 sequence is CASHNPYEQYF. CDR3 coding DNA: TGTGCCAGCCACAACCCCTACGAGCAGTACTTC.

J is TRBJ2-7 and V is TRBV5-1; D is uncertain. The V end was cut by 0 bases, the J end by 3 bases, with 10 bases between. This CDR3 has 14 amino acids. CDR1 SGHRS and CDR2 YFSETQ come from the germline V gene. CDR3: CASSLGGLLYEQYF. The CDR3 DNA is TGCGCCAGCAGCTTGGGCGGTCTTCTCTACGAGCAGTACTTC.

V gene TRBV28 combines with J gene TRBJ2-3; TRBD2 might be the D (7 bases). Germline lookup yields CDR1 MDHEN and CDR2 SYDVKM. The CDR3 extends over 16 amino acids. Trimming removed 6 bases from V and 0 bases from J, with 16 bases in between. CDR3 amino acids: CASSRGRGFSTDTQYF. Written as DNA, the CDR3 is TGTGCCAGCAGCCGAGGGAGGGGGTTTAGCACAGATACGCAGTATTTT.

This chain uses TRBV7-9 with TRBJ1-5; D gene unclear. The CDR3 extends over 14 amino acids. CDR1 and CDR2 from the germline V gene are SEHNR and FQNEAQ (reference sequence). The V gene lost 5 bases and the J gene lost 5 bases, with 13 bases spanning the gap. The CDR3 reads CASSPQNVDQPQHF. As DNA, the CDR3 is TGTGCCAGCAGCCCCCAGAACGTGGATCAGCCCCAGCATTTT.

The chain has TRBV7-3 and TRBJ1-2, with D perhaps matching TRBD1 (6 bases). CDR1 and CDR2 (germline): SGHTA, FQGTGA. CDR3 size: 15 residues. V lost 2 bases and J lost 8, with 18 bases in between. CDR3 bases: TGTGCCAGCAGCTTAGGGACATACTTCGAGCCGGGCTACACCTTC. It encodes CASSLGTYFEPGYTF.

V and J are TRBV28 and TRBJ1-5, with D unclear. The CDR3 spans 15 residues. Germline lookup yields CDR1 MDHEN and CDR2 SYDVKM. With 4 bases removed from V and 0 bases from J, the gap between germline ends came to 10 bases. CDR3 protein: CASSSPTYSNQPQHF. The CDR3 DNA sequence: TGTGCCAGCAGTTCGCCGACTTATAGCAATCAGCCCCAGCATTTT.

J is TRBJ1-1 and V is TRBV19, with D possibly matching TRBD1 (6 bases). The CDR3 extends over 15 amino acids. Germline loops: CDR1 LNHDA, CDR2 SQIVND (reference sequence). Between the trimmed V and J ends, which lost 3 bases and 5 bases, there was a span of 16 bases. The CDR3 nucleotides read TGTGCCAGTAGTATTGGCTCAGGGGATGGTACTGAAGCTTTCTTT. This encodes CASSIGSGDGTEAFF. The full variable domain, completed using reference TRBV19 and TRBJ1-1, is DGGITQSPKYLFRKEGQNVTLSCEQNLNHDAMYWYRQDPGQGLRLIYYSQIVNDFQKGDIAEGYSVSREKKESFPLTVTSAQKNPTAFYLCASSIGSGDGTEAFFGQGTRLTVV.

The CDR3 spells CASSFNGPGANVLTF. The CDR3 nucleotides read TGTGCCAGCAGCTTTAACGGTCCTGGGGCCAACGTCCTGACTTTC. The chain couples TRBV5-4 to TRBJ2-6; D is unresolved. CDR1 and CDR2 from the germline V gene are SGHNT and YYREEE (reference sequence). The CDR3 is 15 amino acids. V was trimmed by 2 bases and J by 2 bases, leaving 8 bases between them.

Here the CDR3 reads CASRGGNTQYF. The CDR3 DNA reads as TGTGCCAGTAGAGGAGGTAATACGCAGTATTTT. This sequence joins TRBV19 and TRBJ2-3, with D tentatively TRBD2 (5 bases). CDR1 LNHDA and CDR2 SQIVND come from the germline V gene (reference sequence). CDR3 length: 11 residues. Trimming took 6 bases from V and 7 from J, leaving 8 bases between them.

This chain links TRBV7-2 with TRBJ2-4; 7 bases map to TRBD1. The germline V gene encodes CDR1 SGHTA and CDR2 FQGNSA. V trimming: 5 bases; J trimming: 6 bases; junction bases outside the gene matches: 7. The CDR3 runs to 14 residues. CDR3 nucleotide sequence: TGTGCCAGCAGCCTGGGACAGAAGCTAAACATTCAGTACTTC. This codes for CASSLGQKLNIQYF.

In nucleotides, the CDR3 is TGTGCCAGCTCGGGGGTTTGGGGGGACAGGAAACTTAGCAATCAGCCCCAGCATTTT. It translates to CASSGVWGDRKLSNQPQHF. This chain uses TRBV28 with TRBJ1-5, with 8 bases matching TRBD1. Germline V CDR1 and CDR2: MDHEN, SYDVKM. The CDR3 covers 19 residues. The J segment lost 0 bases and the V segment lost 8 bases, leaving 18 bases of the junction unmatched.

This clone was picked up a small number of times. This chain connects TRBV5-6 to TRBJ2-5; 11 nucleotides align to TRBD2. The J call may be incorrect, as the DNA end agrees better with TRBJ2-7. The germline CDR1 and CDR2 sequences are SGHDT and YYEEEE. The CDR3 loop spans 16 amino acids. For the CDR3, the DNA is TGTGCCAGCAGCTTGGGACTAGCGGGGAGCTCCTACGAGCAGTACTTC. Its protein is CASSLGLAGSSYEQYF.

The chain carries TRBV19 and TRBJ1-2, with 10 bases fitting TRBD1. V lost 7 bases to trimming and J lost 3 bases; unmatched junction nucleotides: 5. CDR1 and CDR2 from the germline V gene are LNHDA and SQIVND (reference sequence). The CDR3 extends over 14 amino acids. The CDR3 here is CASTLDRGDYGYTF. The CDR3 nucleotides are TGTGCCAGTACCTTGGACAGGGGGGACTATGGCTACACCTTC.

The chain couples TRBV6-5 to TRBJ1-5; D is unresolved. The V gene lost 2 bases and the J gene lost 4 bases, with 6 bases spanning the gap. Germline lookup yields CDR1 MNHEY and CDR2 SVGAGI. CDR3 length: 13 amino acids. This CDR3 reads CASSYGGNQPQHF. As DNA, the CDR3 is TGTGCCAGCAGTTACGGAGGAAATCAGCCCCAGCATTTT.